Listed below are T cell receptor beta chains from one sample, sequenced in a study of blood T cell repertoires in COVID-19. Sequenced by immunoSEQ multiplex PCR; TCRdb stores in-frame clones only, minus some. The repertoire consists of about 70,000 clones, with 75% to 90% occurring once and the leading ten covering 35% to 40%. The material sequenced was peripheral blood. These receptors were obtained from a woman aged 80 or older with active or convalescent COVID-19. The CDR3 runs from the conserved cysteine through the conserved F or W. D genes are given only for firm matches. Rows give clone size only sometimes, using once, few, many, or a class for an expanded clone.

TGTGCCAGTAGTAGGGCCTCACAAGAGACCCAGTACTTC	CASSRASQETQYF	NA	TRBV19	TRBJ2-5	NA
TGCGCCAGCAGCGAAGCATTGAACACTGAAGCTTTCTTT	CASSEALNTEAFF	NA	TRBV5-1	TRBJ1-1	NA
TGTGCTAGTGGGGTTCTAGGGGGAGTCGATACGCAGTATTTT	CASGVLGGVDTQYF	NA	TRBV12-5	TRBJ2-3	NA
TGTGCCAGCAGCGCTTCCACAGATACGCAGTATTTT	CASSASTDTQYF	NA	TRBV9	TRBJ2-3	NA
TGTGCCAGCAGCGGCCGGGACACCCAAGAGACCCAGTACTTC	CASSGRDTQETQYF	NA	TRBV16	TRBJ2-5	NA
TGTGCCAGCTCGCCAGGACAGGGGGTTGATTATGGCTACACCTTC	CASSPGQGVDYGYTF	NA	TRBV18	TRBJ1-2	TRBD1
TGTGCCAGCAGCTTGTATAGGGAGAGTAACTATGGCTACACCTTC	CASSLYRESNYGYTF	NA	TRBV7-6	TRBJ1-2	NA
TGTGCCAGCAGTTACAGCAGGGATCAGCCCCAGCATTTT	CASSYSRDQPQHF	NA	TRBV6-2/TRBV6-3	TRBJ1-5	NA
TGTGCCAGCAGCTTCCTATCGGGCATTCAGTACTTC	CASSFLSGIQYF	NA	TRBV7-2	TRBJ2-4	NA
TGCGCCAGCAGTTACAGGACCCAAGCGGGGGAGACCCAGTACTTC	CASSYRTQAGETQYF	NA	TRBV5-1	TRBJ2-5	TRBD2
TGTGCCAGCAGTTTAGGCAGGGGAGCAGGGCCCTCCTATGGCTACACCTTC	CASSLGRGAGPSYGYTF	NA	TRBV28	TRBJ1-2	NA
TGCGCCAGCAGCCAAACCAATCCCGGGGGGAGGGCAGATACGCAGTATTTT	CASSQTNPGGRADTQYF	NA	TRBV4-3	TRBJ2-3	TRBD2
TGTGCCAGCAGCGGAGACAGGGGTAATTCACCCCTCCACTTT	CASSGDRGNSPLHF	NA	TRBV5-8	TRBJ1-6	TRBD1
TGTGCCAGCAGCCAACTTAACAGGGGAGGCTATGGCTACACCTTC	CASSQLNRGGYGYTF	NA	TRBV6-2/TRBV6-3	TRBJ1-2	TRBD1
TGCGCCAGCACTTGGCGGCAACACACAGATACGCAGTATTTT	CASTWRQHTDTQYF	NA	TRBV5-1	TRBJ2-3	NA
TGCGCCAGCAGCCACCTGGGACAGGGGGTTGAGACCCAGTACTTC	CASSHLGQGVETQYF	NA	TRBV4-3	TRBJ2-5	TRBD1
TGTGCCAGCAGCCAAGACAGGGCTGGAAACACCATATATTTT	CASSQDRAGNTIYF	NA	TRBV14	TRBJ1-3	NA
TGTGCCAGCAGCCCGGGGACAGGGGTCGGAGAAAAACTGTTTTTT	CASSPGTGVGEKLFF	NA	TRBV5-8	TRBJ1-4	TRBD1
TGTGCCACCGGACAGGGGGATGAAAAACTGTTTTTT	CATGQGDEKLFF	few	TRBV7-9	TRBJ1-4	TRBD1
TGTGCCAGCAGAGGGACTAGCTTTTACAATGAGCAGTTCTTC	CASRGTSFYNEQFF	NA	TRBV5-8	TRBJ2-1	TRBD2
TGTGCCAGCAAGACAGGTTATAGCAATCAGCCCCAGCATTTT	CASKTGYSNQPQHF	NA	TRBV2	TRBJ1-5	NA
TGTGCCAGCGGGGGCAGGGAAAATGGCTACACCTTC	CASGGRENGYTF	NA	TRBV6-6	TRBJ1-2	NA
TGTGCCAGCTCACCAATTCGAGGGAGGGGAACAGATACGCAGTATTTT	CASSPIRGRGTDTQYF	NA	TRBV18	TRBJ2-3	TRBD2
TGTGCCAGCCGCCTGGAGGGACTCCAAGGGACGCGGGGAAACACCATATATTTT	CASRLEGLQGTRGNTIYF	NA	TRBV7-2	TRBJ1-3	NA
TGTGCCAGCAGCCGACAGGGATTAAACACCATATATTTT	CASSRQGLNTIYF	NA	TRBV7-2	TRBJ1-3	TRBD1
TGTGCCAGCAGGACAGTTGACTACGAGCAGTACTTC	CASRTVDYEQYF	NA	TRBV28	TRBJ2-7	NA
TGTGCCAGCAGTAAGGAGGAAACGTCGGTCTATGGCTACACCTTC	CASSKEETSVYGYTF	NA	TRBV4-2	TRBJ1-2	NA
TGTGCCAGCAGCTTAATTGGGGGGGGCCTGGCAGATACGCAGTATTTT	CASSLIGGGLADTQYF	NA	TRBV7-2	TRBJ2-3	NA
TGTGCCAGCAGCTTTGCACTAGCGGGGGGAACCAGCTCCTCCTACGAGCAGTACTTC	CASSFALAGGTSSSYEQYF	NA	TRBV7-2	TRBJ2-7	TRBD2
TGTGCCAGCAGCGTCCCTCTTCAGTATAACACTGAAGCTTTCTTT	CASSVPLQYNTEAFF	NA	TRBV5-6	TRBJ1-1	NA
TGTGCCAGCAGCCTTAAAATAGCGGCCGGGGAGCTGTTTTTT	CASSLKIAAGELFF	NA	TRBV7-2	TRBJ2-2	NA
TGTGCCAGCAGCTTAGACTTCAGCGGGGGGATATACGAGCAGTACTTC	CASSLDFSGGIYEQYF	NA	TRBV7-2	TRBJ2-7	TRBD2
TGTGCACTCGACAGGGGAAGGAACACTGAAGCTTTCTTT	CALDRGRNTEAFF	NA	TRBV30	TRBJ1-1	TRBD1
TGCAGCGTTGGTAAGGGGATGCAGGGCTACACCTTC	CSVGKGMQGYTF	once	TRBV29-1	TRBJ1-2	NA
TGTGCCAGCAGCGGTCACGAGGGAGACACCATATATTTT	CASSGHEGDTIYF	NA	TRBV9	TRBJ1-3	NA
TGTGCCAGCAGCTATACCGGGACAGGGTACAATGAGCAGTTCTTC	CASSYTGTGYNEQFF	NA	TRBV9	TRBJ2-1	TRBD1
TGTGCCAGCAGCTTAGAACAGGGGCAGACCCTCACTGAAGCTTTCTTT	CASSLEQGQTLTEAFF	NA	TRBV7-8	TRBJ1-1	TRBD1
TGTGCCAGCAGCTTGTGGCCAGGGAACAACCCGAAGAAGAACACTGAAGCTTTCTTT	CASSLWPGNNPKKNTEAFF	NA	TRBV5-4	TRBJ1-1	NA
TGTGCCAGCAGCTTAGATCTCTGGGGAGACTATGGCTACACCTTC	CASSLDLWGDYGYTF	NA	TRBV11-2	TRBJ1-2	NA
TGTGCCAGCAGTTCCGACCAGGGTTCCGGCTACACCTTC	CASSSDQGSGYTF	NA	TRBV6-5	TRBJ1-2	NA
TGTGCCATCAGCTCAGGACAGGGCAGGTTTAGCAATCAGCCCCAGCATTTT	CAISSGQGRFSNQPQHF	NA	TRBV10-3	TRBJ1-5	TRBD1
TGTGCCAGCAGCCCGCCCTGGGGGGTGGGTTTCGGTTCACCCCTCCACTTT	CASSPPWGVGFGSPLHF	few	TRBV28	TRBJ1-6	NA
TGCGCCAGCAGCTTGGAGGGGGCTAACTATGGCTACACCTTC	CASSLEGANYGYTF	NA	TRBV5-1	TRBJ1-2	NA
TGTGCCAGCAGTTTAACCTCTGGATGGGACAGGAGATCCTACGAGCAGTACTTC	CASSLTSGWDRRSYEQYF	NA	TRBV28	TRBJ2-7	TRBD1
TGTGCCACCAGACATAGCGGGGGGGCCGATCATGAGCAGTTCTTC	CATRHSGGADHEQFF	NA	TRBV24-1	TRBJ2-1	TRBD2
TGTGCCAGCAGCCCCTGGGGACAAGCAAGCTCCTACGAGCAGTACTTC	CASSPWGQASSYEQYF	NA	TRBV11-2	TRBJ2-7	NA
TGCGCCAGCAGCTTGGCGGCAGGGAGGGACGAGCAGTACTTC	CASSLAAGRDEQYF	many	TRBV5-1	TRBJ2-7	TRBD2
TGTGCCAGCAGTGAGGCGGGACAGGTTCCTGAAAAACTGTTTTTT	CASSEAGQVPEKLFF	NA	TRBV2	TRBJ1-4	TRBD1
TGCGCCAGCAGGCGGAACGATAAGGGGGGGGGCTATGGCTACACCTTC	CASRRNDKGGGYGYTF	NA	TRBV5-1	TRBJ1-2	NA